Presented here are 10 T cell receptor beta chains from one specimen sequenced in a study of T cells after yellow fever vaccination (dated by TCRdb to about 2019). The library relied on 5' RACE. The run used an Illumina HiSeq 2500. Clones were called with MiXCR by TCRdb after fastp trimmed the public reads at Q25, and only in-frame beta chains were retained. Merged by CDR3 protein, the rows form single entries marked with the most common genes and DNA. This sample has under 700,000 distinct CDR3 sequences in its table, and about a sixth of those were observed once. The ten largest clones capture about 18% of the sample. Per the publication, the treatment or condition label means: live attenuated yellow fever vaccine strain. The material sequenced was PBMCs, taken about 5 days after the first yellow fever vaccination. These receptors were obtained from a man between 18 and 29 years old who received the YFV17D yellow fever vaccine.

The V call is TRBV7-2, the J call TRBJ1-2; tentative D call: TRBD1 (6 bases). This CDR3 contains 15 residues. Per germline, CDR1 SGHTA and CDR2 FQGNSA. Deletions cut 1 base from V and 3 bases from J, with 12 bases between. The DNA of the CDR3 is TGTGCCAGCAGCTTAGAGGCAGGGGACTACTATGGCTACACCTTC. Encoded protein: CASSLEAGDYYGYTF.

This clonotype was picked up a small number of times. The CDR3 here is CASSLDGRNAYEQYF. CDR3 DNA sequence: TGTGCCAGCAGCTTAGATGGGAGAAACGCCTACGAGCAGTACTTC. The chain combines TRBV7-6 with TRBJ2-7; a weak D match, TRBD2 (5 bases). The germline V and J ends were trimmed by 1 base and 2 bases, with 12 bases remaining between them. The germline V gene has CDR1 SGHVS and CDR2 FNYEAQ. This CDR3 region has 15 residues.

This clonotype was observed a few times. This chain connects TRBV9 to TRBJ2-2; no clear D gene. The CDR3 has 14 residues. The V end was cut by 0 bases, the J end by 0 bases, with 3 bases between. Germline V gives CDR1 SGDLS, CDR2 YYNGEE. The CDR3 is CASSVATNTGELFF. For the CDR3, the DNA is TGTGCCAGCAGCGTAGCTACGAACACCGGGGAGCTGTTTTTT.

The sample holds many counts of this clonotype. The chain carries TRBV5-5 and TRBJ2-3; TRBD1 aligns across 7 bases. Trimming removed 3 bases from V and 1 base from J; junction bases left unmatched: 11. Germline values: CDR1 SGHKS, CDR2 YYEKEE (reference sequence). The CDR3 length is 17 residues. The CDR3 DNA follows: TGTGCCAGCAGCTCCGGTCCCAGGACAGGAGGCACAGATACGCAGTATTTT. Its translation is CASSSGPRTGGTDTQYF.

This chain uses TRBV19 with TRBJ1-1; D not certain. V lost 10 bases, J lost 0 bases, and 12 bases lay in between. Germline loops: CDR1 LNHDA, CDR2 SQIVND (reference sequence). The length of the CDR3 is 13 residues. The CDR3 loop is CATGQTVNTEAFF. CDR3 bases: TGTGCCACCGGTCAAACAGTGAACACTGAAGCTTTCTTT.

J is TRBJ1-2 and V is TRBV3-1; D unresolved. The CDR3 loop spans 15 amino acids. CDR1 LGHDT and CDR2 YNNKEL come from the germline V gene (reference sequence). V was clipped by 1 base and J by 2 bases, with 11 bases between them. The DNA of the CDR3 is TGTGCCAGCAGCCAAGTTCCGATCTTGAACTATGGCTACACCTTC. This encodes CASSQVPILNYGYTF.

This clonotype occurred a few times. With a much larger clone just one base away, this may be a read error. This chain uses TRBV3-1 with TRBJ1-2; TRBD1 matches at 7 bases. V lost 7 bases, J lost 2 bases, and 4 bases stayed unmatched. The CDR3 has 13 residues. Looked up from germline, CDR1 is LGHDT and CDR2 is YNNKEL (reference sequence). CDR3 region: CASTPDRNYGYTF. The CDR3, as DNA: TGTGCCAGCACCCCGGACAGGAACTATGGCTACACCTTC. The full variable domain, in which reference TRBV3-1 and TRBJ1-2 provide the parts outside the CDR3, is DTAVSQTPKYLVTQMGNDKSIKCEQNLGHDTMYWYKQDSKKFLKIMFSYNNKELIINETVPNRFSPKSPDKAHLNLHINSLELGDSAVYFCASTPDRNYGYTFGSGTRLTVV.

The chain combines TRBV19 with TRBJ2-1; a weak D match, TRBD1 (6 bases). CDR1 is LNHDA and CDR2 is SQIVND in the germline V gene (reference sequence). V shed 7 bases and J shed 8 bases, with 18 bases lying between them. This CDR3 region has 14 residues. The DNA of the CDR3 is TGTGCCAGTAATATTCAGGGGTCTTCGGATGAGCAGTTCTTC. This codes for CASNIQGSSDEQFF.

This clonotype was observed a handful of times. V and J are TRBV12-3 or TRBV12-4 and TRBJ1-6; 11 positions agree with TRBD1. Trimming at V came to 3 bases and at J to 7 bases, leaving 2 bases not matched to a gene. This CDR3 has 15 residues. CDR3 sequence (DNA): TGTGCCAGCAGTTTCGGACAGGGGGCCAATTCACCCCTCCACTTT. Amino acid sequence: CASSFGQGANSPLHF.

This clonotype appeared many times. This sequence joins TRBV6-5 and TRBJ1-6; D gene ambiguous. The CDR3 totals 16 residues. CDR1 is MNHEY, CDR2 SVGAGI, per germline. V lost 4 bases to trimming and J lost 0 bases, with 10 bases between them. CDR3: CASSSEAGSYNSPLHF. CDR3 in DNA: TGTGCCAGCAGTTCCGAGGCGGGCTCCTATAATTCACCCCTCCACTTT.